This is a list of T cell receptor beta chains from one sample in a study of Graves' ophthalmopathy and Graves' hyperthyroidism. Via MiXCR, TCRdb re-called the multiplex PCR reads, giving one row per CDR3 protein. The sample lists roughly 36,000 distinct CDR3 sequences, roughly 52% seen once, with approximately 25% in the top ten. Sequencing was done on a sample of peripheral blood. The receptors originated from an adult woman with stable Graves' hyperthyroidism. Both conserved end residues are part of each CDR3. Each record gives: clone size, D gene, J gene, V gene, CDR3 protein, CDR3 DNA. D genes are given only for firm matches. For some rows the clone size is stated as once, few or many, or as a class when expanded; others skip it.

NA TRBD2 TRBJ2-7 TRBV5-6 CASRRGTSGSEQYF TGTGCCAGCAGGAGAGGGACTAGCGGGAGCGAGCAGTACTTC
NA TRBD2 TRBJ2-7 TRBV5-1 CASSSPGLATYEQYF TGCGCCAGCAGCTCCCCGGGACTAGCGACCTACGAGCAGTACTTC
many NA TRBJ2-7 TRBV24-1 CATSEAGLHEQYF TGTGCCACCAGTGAGGCGGGACTTCACGAGCAGTACTTC
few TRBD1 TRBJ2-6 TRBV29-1 CSVGQGASGANVLTF TGCAGCGTGGGACAGGGCGCCTCTGGGGCCAACGTCCTGACTTTC
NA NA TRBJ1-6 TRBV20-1 CSARFQEDSPLHF TGCAGTGCTAGGTTTCAGGAAGATTCACCCCTCCACTTT
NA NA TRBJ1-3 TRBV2 CASSDAYSLLLYGYTIYF TGTGCCAGCAGTGATGCATACAGTCTGCTCCTCTATGGCTACACCATATATTTT
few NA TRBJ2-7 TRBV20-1 CSARGPSEQYF TGCAGTGCTAGAGGGCCAAGCGAGCAGTACTTC
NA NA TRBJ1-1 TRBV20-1 CSALGGTYTEAFF TGCAGCGCCTTGGGGGGGACGTACACTGAAGCTTTCTTT
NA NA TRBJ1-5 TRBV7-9 CASRPLTDQPQHF TGTGCCAGCAGACCCCTGACGGATCAGCCCCAGCATTTT
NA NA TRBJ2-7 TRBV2 CASSVGGPYEQYF TGTGCCAGCAGTGTGGGCGGTCCCTACGAGCAGTACTTC
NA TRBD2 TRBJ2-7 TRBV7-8 CASGGGYEQYF TGTGCCAGCGGGGGGGGGTACGAGCAGTACTTC
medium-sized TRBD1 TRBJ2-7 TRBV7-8 CASSLGTGVYEQYF TGTGCCAGCAGCTTAGGGACAGGGGTCTACGAGCAGTACTTC
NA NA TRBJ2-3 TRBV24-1 CATSDDSSTDMQYF TGCGCCACCAGTGATGACAGCTCCACAGATATGCAGTATTTT
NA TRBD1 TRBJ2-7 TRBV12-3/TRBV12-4 CASSFARGQYEQYF TGTGCCAGCAGTTTTGCAAGGGGGCAATACGAGCAGTACTTC
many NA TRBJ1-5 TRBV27 CASSLSGQSPGPQHF TGTGCCAGCAGTTTATCCGGGCAGTCCCCAGGGCCCCAGCATTTT
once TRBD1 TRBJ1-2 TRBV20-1 CSAEPPGQNYGYTF TGCAGTGCAGAACCACCGGGACAGAACTATGGCTACACCTTC
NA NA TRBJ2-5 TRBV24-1 CATSVQDQGTQYF TGTGCCACCAGTGTGCAGGACCAAGGGACCCAGTACTTC
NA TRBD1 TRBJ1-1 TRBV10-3 CAIRGTALNTEAFF TGTGCCATCAGGGGGACAGCCTTGAACACTGAAGCTTTCTTT
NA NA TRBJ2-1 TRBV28 CASSLRLLYNEQFF TGTGCCAGCAGTTTAAGGCTCCTATACAATGAGCAGTTCTTC
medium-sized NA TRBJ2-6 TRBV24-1 CATSSGDSGANVLTF TGTGCCACCAGCTCAGGCGACTCTGGGGCCAACGTCCTGACTTTC
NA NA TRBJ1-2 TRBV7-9 CASSLAIRGDGYTF TGTGCCAGCAGCTTGGCTATAAGGGGCGATGGCTACACCTTC
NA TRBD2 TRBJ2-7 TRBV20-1 CSARMTSGRSHEQYF TGCAGTGCCAGGATGACTAGCGGGAGGTCCCACGAGCAGTACTTC
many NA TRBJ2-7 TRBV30 CAWSNPGTHYEQYF TGTGCCTGGAGTAATCCGGGAACTCACTACGAGCAGTACTTC